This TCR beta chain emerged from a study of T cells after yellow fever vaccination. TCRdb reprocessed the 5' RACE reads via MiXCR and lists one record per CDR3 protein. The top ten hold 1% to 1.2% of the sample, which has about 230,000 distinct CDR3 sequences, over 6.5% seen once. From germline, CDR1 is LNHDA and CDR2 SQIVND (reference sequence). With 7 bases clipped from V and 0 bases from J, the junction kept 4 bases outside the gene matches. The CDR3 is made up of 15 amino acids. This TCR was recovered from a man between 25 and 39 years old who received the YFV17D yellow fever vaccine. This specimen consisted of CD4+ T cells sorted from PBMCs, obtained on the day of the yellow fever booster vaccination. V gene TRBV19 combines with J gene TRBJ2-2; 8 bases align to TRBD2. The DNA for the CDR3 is TGTGCCAGTAACGTAGCGGGATCGAACACCGGGGAGCTGTTTTTT. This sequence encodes CASNVAGSNTGELFF.